In its sample, the clone carrying this T cell receptor (beta chain) was seen many times. The data originate from a study of T cells in Graves' hyperthyroidism and ophthalmopathy. Across the whole study: Peripheral blood was acquired at first diagnosis, ahead of any therapy whatsoever.

The CDR3 is made up of 18 amino acids. Per the germline V gene, CDR1 is MNHEY and CDR2 is SVGEGT. The V end lost 6 bases, the J end lost 3 bases, and 24 bases lay between the germline ends. Researchers defined stable Graves' hyperthyroidism as no ophthalmopathy progression within 18 months. Recently diagnosed hyperthyroidism of less than 2 months' duration affected patients aged 18 to 65. Together with thyroid ultrasound, orbital computed tomography, serum thyroxine and TRAb, clinical symptoms were used for diagnoses. Amplified regions were TCR beta CDR3 sequences from RNA transcripts. In the first-round RT-PCR of the TCR CDR3, the HTBI primer set was used. TCRdb processed the multiplex PCR reads anew with MiXCR; each CDR3 protein has one entry. The data contain about 560,000 distinct CDR3 sequences, about a sixth of them singletons.

Sequenced input: blood. This TCR came from a woman aged 25 to 45 with Graves' hyperthyroidism. The gene calls are TRBV6-2 or TRBV6-3 and TRBJ1-5; D is possibly TRBD1 (5 bases). CDR3 bases: TGTGCCAGCAGCAGGGTTCCTAGGACAACCGCCTTCAATCAGCCCCAGCATTTT. It is translated as CASSRVPRTTAFNQPQHF.